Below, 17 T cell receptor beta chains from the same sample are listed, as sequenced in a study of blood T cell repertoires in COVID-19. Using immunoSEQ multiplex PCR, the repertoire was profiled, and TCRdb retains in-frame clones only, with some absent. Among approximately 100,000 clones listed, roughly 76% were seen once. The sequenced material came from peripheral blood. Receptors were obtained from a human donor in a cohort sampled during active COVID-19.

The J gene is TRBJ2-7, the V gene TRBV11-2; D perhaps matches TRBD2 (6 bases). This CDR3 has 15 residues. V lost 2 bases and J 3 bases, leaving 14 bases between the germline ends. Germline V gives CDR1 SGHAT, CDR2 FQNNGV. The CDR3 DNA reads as TGTGCCAGCAGCTTATTTCGAGCGGGCCTCTACGAGCAGTACTTC. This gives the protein CASSLFRAGLYEQYF.

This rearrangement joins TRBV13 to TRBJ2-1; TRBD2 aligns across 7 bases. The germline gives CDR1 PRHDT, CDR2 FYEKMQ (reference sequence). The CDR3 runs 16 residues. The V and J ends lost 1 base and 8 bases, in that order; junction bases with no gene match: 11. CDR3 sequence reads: CASSLVVVGGPDEQFF. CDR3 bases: TGTGCCAGCAGCTTAGTGGTTGTGGGAGGGCCGGATGAGCAGTTCTTC.

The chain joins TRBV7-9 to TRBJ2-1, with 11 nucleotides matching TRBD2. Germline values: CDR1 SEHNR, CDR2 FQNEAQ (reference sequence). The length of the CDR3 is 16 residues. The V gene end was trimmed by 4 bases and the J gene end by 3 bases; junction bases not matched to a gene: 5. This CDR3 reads CASSYAGTSGYNEQFF. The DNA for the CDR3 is TGTGCCAGCAGCTATGCCGGGACTAGCGGCTACAATGAGCAGTTCTTC.

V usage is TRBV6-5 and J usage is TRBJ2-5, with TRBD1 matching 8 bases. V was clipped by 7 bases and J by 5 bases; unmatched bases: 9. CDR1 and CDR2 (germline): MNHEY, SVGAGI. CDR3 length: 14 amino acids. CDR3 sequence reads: CASNQPGQEETQYF. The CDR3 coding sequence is TGTGCCAGCAACCAACCGGGACAGGAGGAGACCCAGTACTTC.

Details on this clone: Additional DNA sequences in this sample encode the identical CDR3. For the CDR3, the DNA is TGTGCCACCAGTGATTTGCGGGGGAGCTCCTACAATGAGCAGTTCTTC. It encodes CATSDLRGSSYNEQFF. The chain links TRBV24-1 to TRBJ2-1; D perhaps matches TRBD2 (6 bases). Germline assignment: CDR1 KGHDR and CDR2 SFDVKD. The ends were cut back, 0 bases at V and 0 bases at J, with 8 bases in the middle. The CDR3 is made up of 16 amino acids.

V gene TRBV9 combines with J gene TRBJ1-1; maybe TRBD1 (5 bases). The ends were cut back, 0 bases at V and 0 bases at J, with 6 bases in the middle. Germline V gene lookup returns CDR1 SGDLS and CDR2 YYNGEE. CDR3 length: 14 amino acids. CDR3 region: CASSVVGVNTEAFF. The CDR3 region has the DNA TGTGCCAGCAGCGTAGTAGGGGTGAACACTGAAGCTTTCTTT.

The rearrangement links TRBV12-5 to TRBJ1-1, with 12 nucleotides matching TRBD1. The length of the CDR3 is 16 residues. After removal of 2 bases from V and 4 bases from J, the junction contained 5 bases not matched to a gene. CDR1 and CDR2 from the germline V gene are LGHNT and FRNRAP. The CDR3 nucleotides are TGTGCTAGTGGTTTGTCCGGGACAGGGGGCGGCACTGAAGCTTTCTTT. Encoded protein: CASGLSGTGGGTEAFF.

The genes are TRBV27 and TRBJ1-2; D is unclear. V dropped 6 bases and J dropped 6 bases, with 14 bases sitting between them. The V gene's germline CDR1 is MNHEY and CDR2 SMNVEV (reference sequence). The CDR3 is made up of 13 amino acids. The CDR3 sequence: CASSLGEGHGYTF. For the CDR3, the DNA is TGTGCCAGCAGCCTCGGTGAGGGTCATGGCTACACCTTC.

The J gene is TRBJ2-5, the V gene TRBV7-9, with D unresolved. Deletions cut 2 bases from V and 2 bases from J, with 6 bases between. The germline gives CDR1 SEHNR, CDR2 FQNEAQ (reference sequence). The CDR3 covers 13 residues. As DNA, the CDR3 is TGTGCCAGCAGCTTATTGCAGCAAGAGACCCAGTACTTC. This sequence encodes CASSLLQQETQYF.

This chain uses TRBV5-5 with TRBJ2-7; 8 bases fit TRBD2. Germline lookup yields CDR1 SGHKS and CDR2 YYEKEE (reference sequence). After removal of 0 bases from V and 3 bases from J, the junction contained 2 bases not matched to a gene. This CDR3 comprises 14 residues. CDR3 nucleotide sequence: TGTGCCAGCAGCTTGGGCCGGGGGGGCTACGAGCAGTACTTC. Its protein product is CASSLGRGGYEQYF.

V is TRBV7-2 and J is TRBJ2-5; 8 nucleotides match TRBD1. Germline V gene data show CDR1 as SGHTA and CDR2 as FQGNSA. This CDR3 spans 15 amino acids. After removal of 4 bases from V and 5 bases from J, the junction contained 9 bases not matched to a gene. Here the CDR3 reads CASSSGTGYLETQYF. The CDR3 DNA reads TGTGCCAGCAGCTCCGGGACAGGCTATTTGGAGACCCAGTACTTC. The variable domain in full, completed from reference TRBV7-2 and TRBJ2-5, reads GAGVSQSPSNKVTEKGKDVELRCDPISGHTALYWYRQSLGQGLEFLIYFQGNSAPDKSGLPSDRFSAERTGGSVSTLTIQRTQQEDSAVYLCASSSGTGYLETQYFGPGTRLLVL.

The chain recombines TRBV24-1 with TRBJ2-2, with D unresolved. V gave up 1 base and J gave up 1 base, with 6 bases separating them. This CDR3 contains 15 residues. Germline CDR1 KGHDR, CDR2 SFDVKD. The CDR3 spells CATSDLHENTGELFF. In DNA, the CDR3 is TGTGCCACCAGTGATTTACACGAGAACACCGGGGAGCTGTTTTTT.

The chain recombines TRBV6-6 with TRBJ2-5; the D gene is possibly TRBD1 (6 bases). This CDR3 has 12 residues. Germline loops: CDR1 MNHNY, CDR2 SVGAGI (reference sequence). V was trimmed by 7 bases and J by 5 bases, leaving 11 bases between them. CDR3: CASTGQGETQYF. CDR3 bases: TGTGCCAGCACTGGGCAGGGGGAGACCCAGTACTTC.

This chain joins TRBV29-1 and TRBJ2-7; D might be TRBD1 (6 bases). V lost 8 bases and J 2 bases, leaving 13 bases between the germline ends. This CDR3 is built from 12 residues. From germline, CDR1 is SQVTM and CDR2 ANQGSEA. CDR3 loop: CSLRTATYEQYF. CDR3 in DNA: TGCAGCCTCCGGACAGCCACCTACGAGCAGTACTTC.

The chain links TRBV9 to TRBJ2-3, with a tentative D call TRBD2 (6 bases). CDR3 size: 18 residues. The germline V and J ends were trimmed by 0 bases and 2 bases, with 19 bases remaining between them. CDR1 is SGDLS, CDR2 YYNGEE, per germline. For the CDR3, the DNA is TGTGCCAGCAGCGTAGGGGGAGGTGCAAGCCCACACACAGATACGCAGTATTTT. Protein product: CASSVGGGASPHTDTQYF.

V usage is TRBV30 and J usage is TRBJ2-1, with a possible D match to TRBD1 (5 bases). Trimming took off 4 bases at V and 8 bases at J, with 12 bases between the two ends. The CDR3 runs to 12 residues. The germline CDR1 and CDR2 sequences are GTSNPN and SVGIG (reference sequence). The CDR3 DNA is TGTGCCTGGAAGGGGCTAGTTGATGAGCAGTTCTTC. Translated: CAWKGLVDEQFF. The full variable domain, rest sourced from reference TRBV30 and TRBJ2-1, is SQTIHQWPATLVQPVGSPLSLECTVEGTSNPNLYWYRQAAGRGLQLLFYSVGIGQISSEVPQNLSASRPQDRQFILSSKKLLLSDSGFYLCAWKGLVDEQFFGPGTRLTVL.

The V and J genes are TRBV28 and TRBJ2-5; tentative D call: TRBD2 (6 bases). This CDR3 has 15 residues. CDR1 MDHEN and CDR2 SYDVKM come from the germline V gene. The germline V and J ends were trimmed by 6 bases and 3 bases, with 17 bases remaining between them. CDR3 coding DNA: TGTGCCAGCAGCAAACAACGGGAGTCGAAAGAGACCCAGTACTTC. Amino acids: CASSKQRESKETQYF.